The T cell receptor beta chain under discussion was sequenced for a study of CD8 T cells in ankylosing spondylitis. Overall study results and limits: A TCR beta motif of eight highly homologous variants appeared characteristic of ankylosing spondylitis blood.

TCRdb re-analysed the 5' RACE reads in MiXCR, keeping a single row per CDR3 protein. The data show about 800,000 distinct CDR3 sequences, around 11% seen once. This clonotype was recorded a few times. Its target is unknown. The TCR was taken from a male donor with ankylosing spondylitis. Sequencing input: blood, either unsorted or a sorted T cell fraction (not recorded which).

CDR3 region: CASRMGGGTEAFF. For the CDR3, the DNA is TGTGCCAGCCGAATGGGGGGGGGAACTGAAGCTTTCTTT. The chain combines TRBV7-2 with TRBJ1-1; D may be TRBD1 (5 bases). Trimming removed 8 bases at V and 5 bases at J, with 15 bases between. The CDR3 contains 13 residues. Germline V gives CDR1 SGHTA, CDR2 FQGNSA.